This record concerns one T cell receptor (beta chain) sequence. This clonotype has a handful of counts. Its antigen specificity is not known. No much larger clone exists at a distance of one base, and base qualities are not known. Libraries came from multiplex PCR. This sample was sequenced with an Illumina HiSeq 4000. CDR3 regions were amplified by Arm-PCR with iRepertoire HTBI primers to construct TCR beta libraries. Before sequencing, the PCR products underwent gel purification. Per the original workflow: Gene usage analysis of CDR3 amino acid clonotypes relied on the roughly 58 TRBV and about 13 TRBJ segments identified across samples. COPE and FqMerger were used to merge the filtered high-quality paired reads into contigs. BLAST was used to align contigs to the IMGT TRBV, TRBD and TRBJ reference genes, and CDR3 was defined following IMGT. Highly expanded clones were defined as clonotypes with a frequency above 0.1%. Repertoire diversity was measured by Shannon entropy, and V-J evenness by the Gini coefficient. A clonotype was considered public if more than one individual shared it. The raw public reads went through TCRdb reprocessing: fastp at Q25, MiXCR clone calling, in-frame beta chains kept. Under each unique CDR3 protein, matching rows form one entry showing the most common genes and DNA. The V and J calls, along with clone size, are taken from TCRdb and not from the paper's own processing. This sample holds 300,000 to 500,000 distinct CDR3 sequences; 20% were observed only once. The ten largest clones take up 20% to 25% of the sample.

This entry belongs to a study of regulatory T cells in long-lasting Graves disease (dated by TCRdb to about 2021). For the wider study: To count as having persistent Graves' disease, a patient had to have received antithyroid drug treatment for over 5 years with TSH receptor autoantibodies remaining persistently positive. Persistent Graves' disease patients were compared with newly diagnosed Graves' disease patients by peripheral blood TCR sequencing and RNA sequencing. The study took place in China and was registered as a clinical trial. TCR sequencing covered about 13 persistent and around 20 newly diagnosed Graves' disease patients, around 33 samples in total. Persistent Graves' disease patients in the clinical cohort had taken antithyroid drugs for roughly ten years on average. What the research found in general, with its limitations: The authors acknowledged the small sample size as a limitation that may reduce accuracy. Compared with newly diagnosed patients, persistent Graves' disease patients had lower TCR Shannon entropy and fewer highly expanded clones, which suggests clonal expansion. More public clonotypes were shared among persistent patients (approximately 3,000) than among newly diagnosed patients (966). Only peripheral blood was studied, because thyroid tissue, the primary lesion, was inaccessible. Sequencing and analysis were restricted to the TCR beta chain.

The sample's time point label is to be understood as: persistent/refractory GD, antithyroid drugs over 5 years with positive TRAb. For both TCR sequencing and RNA sequencing, RNA was extracted from PBMCs in TRIzol. Graves' disease was diagnosed according to American Thyroid Association guidelines. Recruitment of patients was carried out at an endocrinology department in Xi'an, China. Each patient gave around 9.2 milliliters of peripheral blood, collected in an EDTA anticoagulant tube. PBMCs were isolated by Ficoll Paque Plus density gradient separation without further T cell sorting. An Agilent 2100 Bioanalyzer and agarose gel were used to check RNA quality, and a NanoDrop 2000 was used to measure RNA concentration. This receptor was identified in a female donor with Graves disease. Sequencing was performed on peripheral blood mononuclear cells (PBMCs), taken when the disease was refractory, from a patient treated with antithyroid drugs.

The sequenced DNA is TGTGCCAGCAGCTTAGCAGGGCCACTAGCGGGAACCTACGAGCAGTACTTC. Translated, it reads CASSLAGPLAGTYEQYF. Rearrangement joined TRBV11-2 to TRBJ2-7; TRBD2 aligns with 10 central bases. CDR1 is given as SGHAT and CDR2 as FQNNGV, both from the germline V gene. Its CDR3 holds 17 amino acids, cysteine through phenylalanine. Only the CDR3 DNA stays, 51 bases, in frame from base 1. V ends up 1 base short and J 2 bases short, with an unmatched junction base count of 8.